This TCR beta chain was sequenced in a study of shared clonotypes between healthy human individuals. Trimming cost V 2 bases and J 2 bases, with 10 bases left between them. Germline CDR1 reads MDHEN; CDR2 reads SYDVKM. The CDR3 consists of 15 residues. The sample holds one count of this clone. Splitting of each subset's genomic DNA was done evenly across several immunoSEQ plates. The protocol was immunoSEQ multiplex PCR, while the TCRdb copy is restricted to in-frame clones and leaves out a portion. Of 2 million to 2.5 million clones listed, approximately 95% are singletons. The chain is built from TRBV28 and TRBJ1-5; D perhaps matches TRBD1 (5 bases). The TCR comes from a man between 18 and 35 years old in good health. Some clones in this sample may be carry-over from other donors' samples. The sample consisted of naive CD4+ T cells from PBMCs. The subset: CD45RA+ positively selected. CDR3 nucleotide sequence: TGTGCCAGCAGTTTAGACAGCAGGGGCAATCAGCCCCAGCATTTT. Its translation: CASSLDSRGNQPQHF.